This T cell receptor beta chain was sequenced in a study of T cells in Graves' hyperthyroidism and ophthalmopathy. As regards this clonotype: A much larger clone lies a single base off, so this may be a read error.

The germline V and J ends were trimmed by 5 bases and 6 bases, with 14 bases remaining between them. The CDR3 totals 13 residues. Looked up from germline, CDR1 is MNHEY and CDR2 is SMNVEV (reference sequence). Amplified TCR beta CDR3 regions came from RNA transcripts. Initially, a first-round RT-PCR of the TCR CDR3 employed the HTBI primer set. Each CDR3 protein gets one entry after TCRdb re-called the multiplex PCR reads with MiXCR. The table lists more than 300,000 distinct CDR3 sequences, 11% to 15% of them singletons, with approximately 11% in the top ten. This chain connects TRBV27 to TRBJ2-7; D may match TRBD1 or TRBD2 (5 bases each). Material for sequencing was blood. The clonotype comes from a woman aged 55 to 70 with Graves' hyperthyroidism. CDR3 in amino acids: CASSLGAAGEQYF. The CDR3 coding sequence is TGTGCCAGCAGTCTCGGGGCCGCGGGCGAGCAGTACTTC.